A selection of T cell receptor beta chains follows, all from one sample in a study of blood T cell repertoires in COVID-19. Profiling relied on immunoSEQ multiplex PCR, and the TCRdb table lists in-frame clones only, not all of them. The sample contains roughly 52,000 clones, around 84% of which appear only once. Sequencing input: peripheral blood. These receptors were collected from a human donor in a cohort sampled during active or convalescent COVID-19. The conserved cysteine and the conserved F or W are not part of the CDR3 here.

v_gene	CDR3aa
TRBV3-1/TRBV3-2	ASSRTSGVNEQF
TRBV27	ASSRTASYEQY
TRBV3-1/TRBV3-2	ASSQVSSGGGQETQY
TRBV11-3	ASSLGAGGNTEAF
TRBV7-2	ASSFVGGGGTDTQY
TRBV14	ASSQERGRGGYT
TRBV6-5	ASKEQGASRETQY
TRBV6-5	ASSQGIDTEAF
TRBV7-9	ASSPRGPDTQY
TRBV19	ASTLDRSNQPQH
TRBV3-1/TRBV3-2	ASSQGPRGAF
TRBV5-1	ASSLTVGNTGELF
TRBV5-1	ASSLGQGLGYT
TRBV20-1	SASSGHEQY
TRBV6-5	ASKSQGARYEQY
TRBV29-1	SVGTAYEQY
TRBV6-5	ASTRGPDRGPF
TRBV7-9	ASSWAGDVYGYT
TRBV3-1/TRBV3-2	ASRLQGAVNTEAF
TRBV24-1	ATSDQGQEGYEQY
TRBV5-8	ASSSRLNEKLF
TRBV10-3	AISESTPSDSYEQY
TRBV3-1/TRBV3-2	ASSPSGLHEQY
TRBV7-7	ASSLGGRAGETQY
TRBV7-2	ASSPQTGREAF
TRBV6-5	ATIRGAGFYEQY
TRBV11-3	ASSLASGEYSEQF
TRBV6-5	ASRDSDTEAF
TRBV9	ASSVGGQGALDGELF
TRBV3-1/TRBV3-2	ASGRSGGGNTIY
TRBV7-8	ASSRSGGQSTEAF
TRBV18	ASSPSGSQSPELF
TRBV7-9	ASSPRQGSSGNTIY
TRBV6-5	ASSVRGNTEAF
TRBV9	ASSLGQGPSYEQY
TRBV7-3	ASRIHSGAVYADTQY
TRBV25-1	ASSPGGYEQY
TRBV12-3/TRBV12-4	ASSWGQNYGYT
TRBV11-2	ASSYFAGAGTDTQY
TRBV3-1/TRBV3-2	ASSHSIAGGPETQY
TRBV19	ASSRGESNSNQPQH
TRBV4-3	ASSTTGTSGANYEQY